This T cell receptor (beta chain) originates from a study of blood T cell repertoires in COVID-19 (dated by TCRdb to 2018 to 2020). Describing the broader study: Samples covering the acute and convalescent phases of COVID-19 were provided by collaborators in the United States, Italy and Spain. The material from the prospective study consisted of cDNA or gDNA derived from T cells, B-cell-depleted T cells, or PBMCs. The dataset comprised deeply sampled blood TCRbeta repertoires from subjects exposed to, actively infected with, or recovered from COVID-19. The repertoires were released in a freely available public database intended as a resource for research on the immune response to SARS-CoV-2. Samples came from the ongoing ImmuneRACE study (first 160 participants) plus 1,254 subjects from 6 global collaborators. Nearly every sample came with metadata listing a de-identified subject ID, COVID-19 status, age in years and sex. Where available, HLA class I and class II types were obtained from metadata supplied by the sample provider rather than from assay-based typing. The paper's findings and limits, for the study overall: How much clinical and demographic metadata was included differed by source and by participant, and the metadata was provided uncurated.

CDR1 and CDR2, looked up from the germline V gene, are SGHRS and YFSETQ. V lost 2 bases and J lost 2 bases, and the count of bases not matched to a germline gene is 10. From the cysteine up to the phenylalanine, the CDR3 has a length of 17 residues. Solely the CDR3 DNA is kept, with 51 bases framed from the first base. On this clone: The antigen it binds to is not known. Per-base qualities were not stored, and no clone one base away is much larger.

Whole blood was collected in K2EDTA tubes by collaborating institutions according to the institutions' own protocols. For TCRbeta analysis, collaborator samples were shipped as frozen whole blood, as isolated PBMCs, or as DNA extracted from either sample type. TCRbeta CDR3 regions were amplified from genomic DNA using the immunoSEQ Assay, a bias-controlled multiplex PCR. Regarding the original processing steps: Nucleated cell counts per sample were estimated from amplification of reference gene primers within the assay. To quantify the absolute abundance of each unique TCRbeta CDR3 rearrangement, sequence reads were collapsed and filtered. For each sample, productive Simpson clonality was calculated as the square root of Simpson's diversity index over productive rearrangements. TCRdb took this table from immuneACCESS and kept in-frame rearrangements with V and J called. Such tables lack part of the clones; where checked against another copy, unresolved V genes explain under half of the gap, and the rest is unexplained. The DNA gave D and trimming, while V, J and clone size come from that table. The sample profile shows about 190,000 clones; roughly nine tenths of them were found once. The top ten clonotypes cover around 7% of the sample.

The V and J genes are TRBV5-1 and TRBJ2-3; a stretch of 8 junction bases matches TRBD1. The TCR was taken from a man aged 40-55 years with acute or convalescent COVID-19. Sequenced material: peripheral blood. The CDR3 protein sequence reads: CASSLSRTGSFTDTQYF. The DNA sequence is as follows: TGCGCCAGCAGCTTATCGCGGACAGGGTCGTTCACAGATACGCAGTATTTT.